This record concerns one T cell receptor (beta chain) sequence. Its antigen is still unknown. These data belong to a study of T cell responses to AZD1222 COVID-19 vaccine. General observations from the study: Every sample of the repertoires postdated the peak T cell response. The donor cohort was predominantly white British with a female majority, and clonal diversity may have been underestimated. After two AZD1222 doses, spike-specific TCR breadth and depth rose versus day 0.

Combined were second doses at about 4 or about 12 weeks. The V end lost 4 bases, the J end lost 7 bases, and 16 bases lay between the germline ends. CDR3 length: 15 residues. Germline CDR1 LNHDA, CDR2 SQIVND (reference sequence). The method was immunoSEQ multiplex PCR; TCRdb's version includes in-frame clones alone and lacks a portion of them. The sample shows about 180,000 clones, roughly 88% of them seen only once. The gene calls are TRBV19 and TRBJ2-2, with a possible D match to TRBD1 (5 bases). The material was peripheral blood, obtained 28 days after the second AZD1222 dose. The TCR was taken from an adult who received the AZD1222 COVID-19 vaccine. DNA for the CDR3: TGTGCCAGTAGTAGTGGGGCAGGGAATAACGGGGAGCTGTTTTTT. Residues: CASSSGAGNNGELFF.